The 17 T cell receptor beta chains presented below share a single source sample, sequenced in a study of blood T cells in healthy people across ages (dated by TCRdb to the mid-2010s). The library came from 5' RACE. Sequenced using an Illumina HiSeq 2500. A second PCR of roughly 6 to 12 cycles was run with a J-beta primer mix and a sample-barcoded 5' primer. TCRdb trimmed the raw reads at Q25, called clones with MiXCR and kept productive beta chains. Rows matching on CDR3 protein sequence are summarized as one entry with the most common DNA and genes. In this sample the table shows over 600,000 distinct CDR3 sequences, around two fifths of which occur a single time. Approximately 29% of the sample is in the top ten clones. Sequencing was done on a sample of blood. These receptors were collected from a man older than 75 in good health.

This clonotype was seen a few times. The J gene is TRBJ2-1, the V gene TRBV20-1; no reliable D call. The CDR3 length is 15 residues. V gave up 1 base and J gave up 5 bases, with 15 bases separating them. The germline V gene has CDR1 DFQATT and CDR2 SNEGSKA (reference sequence). The CDR3 nucleotides are TGCAGTGCTAGAGGCCGGGCGATGGAAAACAATGAGCAGTTCTTC. Protein product: CSARGRAMENNEQFF.

The rearrangement links TRBV30 to TRBJ2-5, with D hard to call. CDR3 size: 13 residues. Between the trimmed V and J ends, which lost 4 bases and 0 bases, there was a span of 9 bases. Germline V gene sequence: CDR1 GTSNPN, CDR2 SVGIG (reference sequence). The CDR3 DNA reads as TGTGCCTGGACTACCGAGTACCAAGAGACCCAGTACTTC. Its protein is CAWTTEYQETQYF.

This clonotype was seen a few times. The chain has TRBV6-2 or TRBV6-3 and TRBJ2-1; D perhaps matches TRBD2 (6 bases). This CDR3 has 16 amino acids. Germline assignment: CDR1 MNHEY and CDR2 SVGEGT. V lost 6 bases and J 1 base, leaving 16 bases between the germline ends. Here the CDR3 DNA reads TGTGCCAGCAGCCGCGGGACTTCTCCTTCCTACAATGAGCAGTTCTTC. Encoded protein: CASSRGTSPSYNEQFF.

The sample holds many counts of this clonotype. The CDR3 sequence: CSEQGFTDTQYF. CDR3 bases: TGCAGCGAGCAGGGGTTCACAGATACGCAGTATTTT. The rearrangement links TRBV29-1 to TRBJ2-3, with D perhaps matching TRBD1 (6 bases). The germline V gene has CDR1 SQVTM and CDR2 ANQGSEA. The CDR3 consists of 12 residues. Trimming took 7 bases from V and 2 from J, leaving 10 bases between them.

The V gene is TRBV4-3, the J gene TRBJ1-1; D gene ambiguous. Germline CDR1 LGHNA, CDR2 YSLEER. The V and J ends lost 5 bases and 0 bases respectively, with 10 bases between them. The CDR3 totals 14 residues. The CDR3 sequence is CASSSQAMNTEAFF. CDR3 sequence (DNA): TGCGCCAGCAGCTCTCAGGCGATGAACACTGAAGCTTTCTTT.

This clonotype was seen a handful of times. V gene TRBV24-1 combines with J gene TRBJ2-7; D call uncertain. The germline V gene encodes CDR1 KGHDR and CDR2 SFDVKD. V lost 2 bases and J 0 bases, leaving 7 bases between the germline ends. The CDR3 totals 14 residues. CDR3 amino acids: CATSDSMYSYEQYF. CDR3 nucleotides: TGTGCCACCAGTGATTCGATGTACTCCTACGAGCAGTACTTC.

This rearrangement joins TRBV7-6 to TRBJ2-1; D gene unclear. V lost 1 base, J lost 0 bases, and 10 bases lay in between. The CDR3 has 16 amino acids. Germline V lookup: CDR1 SGHVS, CDR2 FNYEAQ. The CDR3 DNA follows: TGTGCCAGCAGCTTAGTGCTACAGCACTCCTACAATGAGCAGTTCTTC. Its translation is CASSLVLQHSYNEQFF.

The chain links TRBV6-6 to TRBJ1-2; D gene unclear. From germline, CDR1 is MNHNY and CDR2 SVGAGI (reference sequence). There are 11 residues in the CDR3. Trimming cost V 2 bases and J 8 bases, with 6 bases left between them. The CDR3 sequence is CASSYTVGYTF. The CDR3 coding sequence is TGTGCCAGCAGTTACACGGTCGGCTACACCTTC.

This rearrangement joins TRBV5-6 to TRBJ2-3; maybe TRBD2 (6 bases). The CDR3 consists of 17 residues. V was clipped by 0 bases and J by 3 bases, with 17 bases between them. The V gene's germline CDR1 is SGHDT and CDR2 YYEEEE. In DNA form, the CDR3 reads TGTGCCAGCAGCTTGGATGCTATGGGGGGATCGACAGATACGCAGTATTTT. This translates into CASSLDAMGGSTDTQYF.

This chain uses TRBV5-1 with TRBJ2-5; D may be TRBD2 (6 bases). The CDR3 has 15 amino acids. Germline V gene sequence: CDR1 SGHRS, CDR2 YFSETQ. Between the trimmed V and J ends, which lost 4 bases and 1 base, there was a span of 14 bases. In nucleotides, the CDR3 is TGCGCCAGCAGCACGGGACTCACGGGCCAAGAGACCCAGTACTTC. As protein: CASSTGLTGQETQYF. Combining the CDR3 with reference TRBV5-1 and TRBJ2-5 gives the whole variable domain KAGVTQTPRYLIKTRGQQVTLSCSPISGHRSVSWYQQTPGQGLQFLFEYFSETQRNKGNFPGRFSGRQFSNSRSEMNVSTLELGDSALYLCASSTGLTGQETQYFGPGTRLLVL.

This clonotype has a handful of counts. The V call is TRBV7-9, the J call TRBJ2-5; D is possibly TRBD1 (5 bases). CDR1 is SEHNR and CDR2 is FQNEAQ in the germline V gene (reference sequence). This CDR3 region has 16 residues. Trimming stripped 5 bases from V and 0 bases from J, with 16 bases between. The CDR3 protein is CASSPKIGHNQETQYF. For the CDR3, the DNA is TGTGCCAGCAGCCCCAAAATTGGACATAACCAAGAGACCCAGTACTTC.

Here the CDR3 DNA reads TGTGCCAGCAGACAGAGAGATGAAAAACTGTTTTTT. Translated: CASRQRDEKLFF. The chain carries TRBV28 and TRBJ1-4, with D hard to call. Trimming took 6 bases from V and 6 from J, leaving 8 bases between them. The CDR3 sequence is 12 residues long. Germline CDR1 and CDR2: MDHEN and SYDVKM.

As regards this clonotype: This sequence may be a read error, since a much larger clone differs from it by one base. This chain links TRBV6-2 or TRBV6-3 with TRBJ1-2; D remains unclear. This CDR3 contains 14 residues. Germline V lookup: CDR1 MNHEY, CDR2 SVGEGT. The CDR3 loop reads CASSDSTQSYGYTF. DNA of the CDR3: TGTGCCAGCAGTGACTCGACACAGAGTTATGGCTACACCTTC.

The chain links TRBV27 to TRBJ2-5; 8 nucleotides agree with TRBD1. V dropped 2 bases and J dropped 11; count of bases not matched to a gene: 13. From germline, CDR1 is MNHEY and CDR2 SMNVEV (reference sequence). The CDR3 extends over 15 amino acids. The CDR3 protein is CASSLIQGANNEQYF. Here the CDR3 DNA reads TGTGCCAGCAGTTTAATTCAGGGGGCGAACAATGAGCAGTACTTC.

Of note for this clonotype: A single base separates this from a much larger clone, so it may be a read error. V is TRBV2 and J is TRBJ2-1; D call uncertain. The J call may be wrong; the DNA end is better matched by TRBJ2-7. The CDR3 consists of 15 residues. Germline CDR1 is SNHLY and CDR2 is FYNNEI. CDR3 residues: CASSDFVVSYNEQYF. The CDR3 DNA follows: TGTGCCAGCAGTGACTTTGTCGTGTCCTACAATGAGCAGTACTTC.

This rearrangement joins TRBV7-9 to TRBJ2-5; D remains unclear. This CDR3 is 12 amino acids long. From germline, CDR1 is SEHNR and CDR2 FQNEAQ (reference sequence). V was clipped by 2 bases and J by 5 bases, with 6 bases between them. The CDR3 coding sequence is TGTGCCAGCAGCTTAAGTATGGAGACCCAGTACTTC. It specifies CASSLSMETQYF.

This clonotype has just one count. The chain combines TRBV6-5 with TRBJ2-3, with D possibly matching TRBD2 (7 bases). Germline CDR1 reads MNHEY; CDR2 reads SVGAGI. The CDR3 is 14 amino acids. V was clipped by 8 bases and J by 6 bases, with 18 bases between them. CDR3 sequence (DNA): TGTGCCAGCTCAAATCGGGGGGCTGAGGATACGCAGTATTTT. Protein sequence: CASSNRGAEDTQYF.